This T cell receptor (beta chain) was recovered during a study of T cells in Graves' hyperthyroidism and ophthalmopathy. About the study: At the time of initial diagnosis and before any treatment, peripheral blood was collected.

Study-wide results and limits: Expanded thyroid clonotypes (above 0.001) were mostly also found in blood.

Ophthalmopathy cases met thresholds of Clinical Activity Score at least 3, NOSPECS grade at least 4 and duration under 3 months. Fresh 10 ml peripheral blood yielded PBMCs. The CDR3 extends over 15 amino acids. The germline V gene encodes CDR1 SGHTA and CDR2 FQGTGA. Trimming removed 3 bases at V and 1 base at J, with 12 bases between. Template material for amplifying TCR beta CDR3 regions consisted of RNA transcripts. HTBI primers drove first-round RT-PCR of the TCR CDR3. TCRdb passed the multiplex PCR reads through MiXCR, listing each CDR3 protein once. This sample yields approximately 530,000 distinct CDR3 sequences, of which 15% to 20% are seen a single time; less than 55% belongs to the top ten. The table lists this clonotype with a few counts. Its target is not known.

This TCR came from a man in his forties with Graves' ophthalmopathy. The rearrangement uses TRBV7-3 and TRBJ2-5; a possible D gene is TRBD2 (6 bases). The sequenced material came from blood. DNA for the CDR3: TGTGCCAGCAGCTTCGCCGGGAGCGGCCAAGAGACCCAGTACTTC. Protein: CASSFAGSGQETQYF.